This T cell receptor (beta chain) was identified in a study of cytotoxic CD8 clonotypes in ibrutinib-treated CLL. Of note for this clone: Its antigen is not identified.

Study-level points and caveats: Public clonotypes were rare and shrank or held steady on treatment.

V lost 1 base to trimming and J lost 0 bases, with 6 bases between them. The CDR3 length is 15 residues. Germline CDR1 SGHNT, CDR2 YENEEA. Sequenced by immunoSEQ multiplex PCR; TCRdb stores in-frame clones only, minus some. This table holds about 76,000 clones, around 83% found once. The V gene is TRBV11-3, the J gene TRBJ1-4; D is unclear. This receptor was obtained from a human donor with chronic lymphocytic leukemia. This sample comprised PBMCs, obtained before ibrutinib treatment. The DNA of the CDR3 is TGTGCCAGCAGCTTAGGCGTTGCAACTAATGAAAAACTGTTTTTT. It translates to CASSLGVATNEKLFF.